This T cell receptor beta chain was retrieved from a study of T cell repertoires in cytomegalovirus infection (dated by TCRdb to about 2019). With regard to the full study: Recently identified HLA-C-restricted CMV epitopes, whose presentation resists viral immunomodulation, were targeted by peptide stimulations together with well-studied HLA-B-restricted epitopes. Because public TCR beta signatures pointed to carriage of CMV infection together with the matching HLA type, the HLA type of each donor mattered for the analysis. What the research found in general, with its limitations: The ex vivo response was dominated by HLA-C-restricted CMV-specific TCR beta clonotypes, which also provided the single most frequent clonotype in two of eight donors. Carriers of CMV infection plus the relevant HLA type were discriminated by the cumulative frequency of public TCR beta family members in the study cohort and in an independent roughly 380-donor cohort.

Sequenced on an Illumina HiSeq 1500. The raw public data were reprocessed by TCRdb itself: fastp quality trimming at Q25, MiXCR clonotype calling, in-frame beta chains only. Rows are unified per CDR3 protein, each entry keeping the most common DNA and genes. Within this sample are about 220,000 distinct CDR3 sequences, with approximately 38% of them counted one time only. The top ten constitute roughly three fifths of the sample. Read against the paper, the sample's treatment or condition label means: in vitro stimulation with specific CMV peptide epitopes to enrich CMV-specific T cells. In regard to this clonotype: Its antigen is currently not known. One base away there is no much larger clone; base qualities are not given.

The CDR3, cysteine through phenylalanine, is 16 amino acids long. The retained sequence is limited to the CDR3, 48 bases, with the frame set at the first base. From V the trimming removes 3 bases and from J it removes 7 bases, while the gene matches leave 12 bases of the junction unaccounted for. Reading the germline V gene (reference sequence) gives CDR1 LNHDA and CDR2 SQIVND. The rearrangement combines TRBV19 with TRBJ2-1; TRBD2 matches 7 bases in the middle. The clonotype originates from a human donor in good health (CMV status not recorded). Some clones in this sample may be carry-over from other donors' samples. The starting material was CD8+ T cells from cultured PBMCs, obtained from culture after CMV antigen stimulation. The nucleotide sequence is given as TGTGCCAGTAGTATCGTCCGGCTAGCGGCCCTTAATGAGCAGTTCTTC. Its translation reads: CASSIVRLAALNEQFF.